This T cell receptor (beta chain) came from a study of blood T cell repertoires in COVID-19. Study background: From T cells, B-cell-depleted T cells, or PBMCs came the material, which was cDNA or gDNA.

This CDR3 is 16 amino acids long. V lost 4 bases to trimming and J lost 9 bases; unmatched junction nucleotides: 14. Germline values: CDR1 SGHRS, CDR2 YFSETQ. Original handling: Amplification of reference gene primers provided the estimated nucleated cell counts. The method was immunoSEQ multiplex PCR; TCRdb's version includes in-frame clones alone and lacks a portion of them. V, J and clone size are those of that table, while D and trimming were read from the DNA. Seen here are 200,000 to 250,000 clones, approximately 86% observed once, and the top ten hold 3%. Material for sequencing was peripheral blood. This clonotype was sampled from a man aged 60 to 75 with acute or convalescent COVID-19. V gene TRBV5-1 combines with J gene TRBJ2-1; 9 nucleotides line up with TRBD1. CDR3 sequence: CASSPRQGGVSIEQFF. CDR3 sequence (DNA): TGCGCCAGCAGCCCTCGACAGGGGGGAGTTTCCATTGAGCAGTTCTTC.